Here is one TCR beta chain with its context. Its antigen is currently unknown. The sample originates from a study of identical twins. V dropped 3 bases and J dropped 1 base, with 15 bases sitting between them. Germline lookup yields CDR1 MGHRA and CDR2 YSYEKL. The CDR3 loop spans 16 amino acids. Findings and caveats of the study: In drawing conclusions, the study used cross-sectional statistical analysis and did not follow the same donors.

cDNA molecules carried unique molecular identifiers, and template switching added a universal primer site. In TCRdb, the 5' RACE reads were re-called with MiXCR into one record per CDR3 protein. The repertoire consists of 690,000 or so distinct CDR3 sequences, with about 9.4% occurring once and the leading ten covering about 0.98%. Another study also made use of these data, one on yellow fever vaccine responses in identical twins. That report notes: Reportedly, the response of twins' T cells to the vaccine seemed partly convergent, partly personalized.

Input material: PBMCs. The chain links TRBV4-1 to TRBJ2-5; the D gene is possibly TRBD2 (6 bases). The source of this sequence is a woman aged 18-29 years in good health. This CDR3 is CASSHEPGTAQETQYF. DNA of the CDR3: TGCGCCAGCAGCCACGAACCGGGGACTGCCCAAGAGACCCAGTACTTC.